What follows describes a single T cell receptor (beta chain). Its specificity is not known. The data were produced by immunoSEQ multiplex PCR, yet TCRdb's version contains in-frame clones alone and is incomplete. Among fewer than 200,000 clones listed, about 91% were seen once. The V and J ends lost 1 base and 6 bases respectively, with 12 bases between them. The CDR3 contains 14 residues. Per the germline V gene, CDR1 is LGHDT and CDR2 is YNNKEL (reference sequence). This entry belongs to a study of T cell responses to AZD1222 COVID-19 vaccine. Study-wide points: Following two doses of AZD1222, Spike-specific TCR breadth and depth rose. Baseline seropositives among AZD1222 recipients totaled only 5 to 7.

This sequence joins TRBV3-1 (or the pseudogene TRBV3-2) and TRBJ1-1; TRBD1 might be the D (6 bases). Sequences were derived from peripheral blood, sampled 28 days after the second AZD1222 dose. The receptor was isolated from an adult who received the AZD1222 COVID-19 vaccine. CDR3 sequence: CASSQGGGGAEAFF. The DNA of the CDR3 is TGTGCCAGCAGCCAAGGCGGAGGGGGAGCTGAAGCTTTCTTT.